Presented here are 28 T cell receptor beta chains from one specimen sequenced in a study of blood T cell repertoires in COVID-19. Repertoires were generated with immunoSEQ multiplex PCR, while TCRdb's copy carries only in-frame clones and drops some. The table includes about 290,000 clones, around four fifths detected once. Material for sequencing was peripheral blood. All receptors derive from a woman between 45 and 60 years old with active or convalescent COVID-19.

This chain connects TRBV3-1 (or the pseudogene TRBV3-2) to TRBJ1-3; D may be TRBD1 (5 bases). The germline V and J ends were trimmed by 5 bases and 2 bases, with 7 bases remaining between them. Germline values: CDR1 LGHDT, CDR2 YNNKEL (reference sequence). The CDR3 runs 13 residues. The CDR3 sequence is CASSRGTGNTIYF. In DNA form, the CDR3 reads TGTGCCAGCAGCAGGGGTACTGGAAACACCATATATTTT.

The chain is built from TRBV4-2 and TRBJ2-7; possibly TRBD2 for D (6 bases). V lost 0 bases to trimming and J lost 3 bases, with 12 bases between them. Germline CDR1 is LGHNA and CDR2 is YNFKEQ. The length of the CDR3 is 15 residues. As DNA, the CDR3 is TGTGCCAGCAGCCAAGAAGCGGGCGGCTACTACGAGCAGTACTTC. Translated, it gives CASSQEAGGYYEQYF.

J is TRBJ1-2 and V is TRBV7-8; TRBD1 aligns across 8 bases. This CDR3 region has 18 residues. V shed 2 bases and J 0 bases; nucleotides not matched to a gene: 11. CDR1 SGHVS and CDR2 FQNEAQ come from the germline V gene. As DNA, the CDR3 is TGTGCCAGCAGCTTAATCATCATCGGACAGGGAGCTAACTATGGCTACACCTTC. Its translation is CASSLIIIGQGANYGYTF.

This clone was recorded only once. The V gene is TRBV28, the J gene TRBJ1-1, with 7 positions matching TRBD1. Germline loops: CDR1 MDHEN, CDR2 SYDVKM. The CDR3 totals 16 residues. Germline trimming cut 6 bases from V and 0 bases from J; bases unmatched to any gene: 10. The CDR3 loop is CASRSGGHALNTEAFF. CDR3 nucleotide sequence: TGTGCCAGCAGGTCAGGGGGACACGCTTTGAACACTGAAGCTTTCTTT.

The chain uses TRBV10-3 and TRBJ1-5; D remains ambiguous. The germline CDR1 and CDR2 sequences are ENHRY and SYGVKD. The ends were cut back, 0 bases at V and 7 bases at J, with 10 bases in the middle. The CDR3 consists of 14 residues. DNA for the CDR3: TGTGCCATCAGTGAGTCCGGACTCGGGCAGCCCCAGCATTTT. Amino acids: CAISESGLGQPQHF.

This clone is a singleton in its sample. V gene TRBV30 combines with J gene TRBJ1-1; tentative D call: TRBD1 (5 bases). Germline lookup yields CDR1 GTSNPN and CDR2 SVGIG (reference sequence). Between the trimmed V and J ends, which lost 4 bases and 4 bases, there was a span of 22 bases. The CDR3 contains 16 residues. CDR3 amino acids: CAWTDWAQGEGTEAFF. In DNA, the CDR3 is TGTGCCTGGACTGATTGGGCCCAAGGGGAGGGCACTGAAGCTTTCTTT. The complete variable domain, with remaining parts taken from reference TRBV30 and TRBJ1-1, reads SQTIHQWPATLVQPVGSPLSLECTVEGTSNPNLYWYRQAAGRGLQLLFYSVGIGQISSEVPQNLSASRPQDRQFILSSKKLLLSDSGFYLCAWTDWAQGEGTEAFFGQGTRLTVV.

The rearrangement joins TRBV7-9 to TRBJ1-1, with 7 bases that match TRBD1. Germline values: CDR1 SEHNR, CDR2 FQNEAQ (reference sequence). There are 17 residues in the CDR3. Trimming took 3 bases from V and 0 from J; bases not matched to a gene: 10. The CDR3 coding sequence is TGTGCCAGCAGCTTTTCCCGTACAGGGGATCTGAACACTGAAGCTTTCTTT. This translates into CASSFSRTGDLNTEAFF.

The chain is built from TRBV27 and TRBJ1-1, with unresolved D. Trimming left V 0 bases short and J 4 bases short, with 21 bases between. Germline assignment: CDR1 MNHEY and CDR2 SMNVEV (reference sequence). CDR3 size: 18 residues. CDR3 sequence reads: CASSLSMGPGLEGTEAFF. CDR3 DNA sequence: TGTGCCAGCAGTTTATCAATGGGTCCCGGGTTGGAGGGCACTGAAGCTTTCTTT.

The gene calls are TRBV7-9 and TRBJ1-1, with 7 bases that match TRBD1. The CDR3 covers 15 residues. Germline V lookup: CDR1 SEHNR, CDR2 FQNEAQ (reference sequence). V lost 5 bases and J lost 1; bases outside the gene matches: 7. The DNA for the CDR3 is TGTGCCAGCAGCGAGAGACAGGGTGGGAACACTGAAGCTTTCTTT. Translating it yields CASSERQGGNTEAFF.

DNA for the CDR3: TGCGCCAGCAGTCATCGTCCTAATCTAATGAGTACAGGGACAGATACGCAGTATTTT. Translation: CASSHRPNLMSTGTDTQYF. The chain links TRBV23-1 to TRBJ2-3; D possibly corresponds to TRBD1 (6 bases). TRBV23-1 is known as an ORF, though its function is uncertain. The CDR3 consists of 19 residues. V dropped 3 bases and J dropped 3 bases, with 25 bases sitting between them.

V is TRBV18 and J is TRBJ1-2; 7 bases align to TRBD1. This CDR3 is built from 15 residues. The V segment lost 2 bases and the J segment 5 bases; nucleotides outside the gene matches: 8. The V gene's germline CDR1 is KGHSH and CDR2 LQKENI. CDR3 region: CASSPSTGAAYGYTF. The CDR3, as DNA: TGTGCCAGCTCACCATCCACAGGGGCGGCTTATGGCTACACCTTC.

The chain recombines TRBV27 with TRBJ1-6; perhaps TRBD1 as D (6 bases). Germline loops: CDR1 MNHEY, CDR2 SMNVEV (reference sequence). The CDR3 extends over 16 amino acids. Deletions cut 4 bases from V and 8 bases from J, with 18 bases between. DNA of the CDR3: TGTGCCAGCAGTTCCCCGTACAGGGTAAAAGATTCACCCCTCCACTTT. It translates to CASSSPYRVKDSPLHF.

This chain uses TRBV7-3 with TRBJ2-2, with TRBD2 matching over 7 bases. Per germline, CDR1 SGHTA and CDR2 FQGTGA. V lost 4 bases, J lost 4 bases, and 3 bases stayed unmatched. The CDR3 runs 14 residues. CDR3 sequence: CASSSGGFTGELFF. The CDR3 nucleotides are TGTGCCAGCAGCTCGGGAGGATTCACCGGGGAGCTGTTTTTT.

V is TRBV7-2 and J is TRBJ2-7; D perhaps matches TRBD1 (6 bases). Germline V CDR1 and CDR2: SGHTA, FQGNSA. V was shortened by 5 bases and J by 1 base, with 15 bases between the two germline ends. CDR3 length: 15 amino acids. CDR3 sequence reads: CASSRPDRYSYEQYF. DNA of the CDR3: TGTGCCAGCAGCCGGCCCGACAGGTATTCCTACGAGCAGTACTTC.

The chain uses TRBV7-9 and TRBJ2-1; TRBD1 matches 8 bases. This CDR3 has 19 residues. Germline assignment: CDR1 SEHNR and CDR2 FQNEAQ (reference sequence). V gave up 0 bases and J gave up 5 bases; unmatched junction bases: 15. The CDR3 loop is CASSLADVWTGRGHNEQFF. CDR3 sequence (DNA): TGTGCCAGCAGCTTAGCGGACGTTTGGACAGGGCGGGGACACAATGAGCAGTTCTTC. The whole variable domain, filled in from reference TRBV7-9 and TRBJ2-1, reads DTGVSQNPRHKITKRGQNVTFRCDPISEHNRLYWYRQTLGQGPEFLTYFQNEAQLEKSRLLSDRFSAERPKGSFSTLEIQRTEQGDSAMYLCASSLADVWTGRGHNEQFFGPGTRLTVL.

The chain carries TRBV7-2 and TRBJ2-1, with 9 bases lining up with TRBD2. Germline CDR1 is SGHTA and CDR2 is FQGNSA. The length of the CDR3 is 15 residues. J lost 12 bases, V lost 5 bases, and 14 bases had no gene match. CDR3 sequence reads: CASSLRWREGRVQFF. For the CDR3, the DNA is TGTGCCAGCAGCCTAAGATGGCGGGAGGGCCGGGTGCAGTTCTTC.

There are many counts of this clone. V usage is TRBV12-3 or TRBV12-4 and J usage is TRBJ2-2; no reliable D call. The CDR3 extends over 13 amino acids. Deletions cut 2 bases from V and 6 bases from J, with 7 bases between. CDR3 in amino acids: CASSLNGAGELFF. Here the CDR3 DNA reads TGTGCCAGCAGTTTAAACGGAGCCGGGGAGCTGTTTTTT.

This chain links TRBV6-5 with TRBJ2-3; maybe TRBD2 (6 bases). The CDR3 has 12 amino acids. The V gene lost 6 bases and the J gene lost 10 bases, with 14 bases spanning the gap. The germline gives CDR1 MNHEY, CDR2 SVGAGI. The CDR3 loop is CASSATSSAQYF. CDR3 coding DNA: TGTGCCAGCAGCGCCACTAGCTCGGCGCAGTATTTT.

J is TRBJ2-7 and V is TRBV9; 7 positions agree with TRBD2. From germline, CDR1 is SGDLS and CDR2 YYNGEE. Trimming took 2 bases from V and 0 from J; bases not matched to a gene: 2. There are 14 residues in the CDR3. Written as DNA, the CDR3 is TGTGCCAGCAGCGTTCTAGCGGCCTCCTACGAGCAGTACTTC. This codes for CASSVLAASYEQYF.

The chain couples TRBV14 to TRBJ1-2; D gene ambiguous. CDR1 and CDR2 from the germline V gene are SGHDN and FVKESK. The CDR3 loop spans 13 amino acids. V was trimmed by 1 base and J by 0 bases, leaving 3 bases between them. The CDR3, as DNA: TGTGCCAGCAGCCAAGCGGCTAACTATGGCTACACCTTC. Translation: CASSQAANYGYTF.

This chain uses TRBV2 with TRBJ2-1, with 7 bases fitting TRBD1. J gave up 8 bases and V 7 bases, and 14 bases lay outside the gene matches. The CDR3 spans 15 residues. Per germline, CDR1 SNHLY and CDR2 FYNNEI. CDR3 in DNA: TGTGCCAGCACCTCCGACAGGGCCAGTAGGGATGAGCAGTTCTTC. Protein product: CASTSDRASRDEQFF.

This clone was detected a few times. This CDR3 is CASTWTGRVDYGYTF. CDR3 in DNA: TGTGCCAGCACCTGGACAGGGCGGGTGGACTATGGCTACACCTTC. V usage is TRBV6-5 and J usage is TRBJ1-2; 8 bases agree with TRBD1. Germline V gene data show CDR1 as MNHEY and CDR2 as SVGAGI. V lost 7 bases and J lost 3; bases outside the gene matches: 10. This CDR3 has 15 amino acids.

The rearrangement uses TRBV5-1 and TRBJ2-7, with D maybe TRBD1 (5 bases). V was pared by 3 bases and J by 5 bases, with 18 bases between. CDR1 and CDR2 from the germline V gene are SGHRS and YFSETQ. This CDR3 has 15 residues. CDR3: CASSWGVGRTDEQYF. The DNA for the CDR3 is TGCGCCAGCAGCTGGGGCGTTGGGCGAACCGACGAGCAGTACTTC.

J is TRBJ2-2 and V is TRBV7-6; no clear D gene. The germline CDR1 and CDR2 sequences are SGHVS and FNYEAQ. The CDR3 sequence is 12 residues long. V dropped 6 bases and J dropped 2 bases, with 4 bases sitting between them. CDR3 loop: CASRLNTGELFF. In DNA, the CDR3 is TGTGCCAGCAGACTTAACACCGGGGAGCTGTTTTTT.

The rearrangement links TRBV29-1 to TRBJ2-1; tentatively, D is TRBD2 (6 bases). V lost 7 bases and J 9 bases, leaving 19 bases between the germline ends. The germline V gene has CDR1 SQVTM and CDR2 ANQGSEA. CDR3 size: 13 residues. The CDR3 sequence: CSAGRTMNSEQFF. CDR3 nucleotide sequence: TGCAGCGCCGGACGGACTATGAACAGTGAGCAGTTCTTC.

CDR3 in amino acids: CASSPSGQGYEQYF. The CDR3, as DNA: TGCGCCAGCAGCCCTTCGGGACAGGGCTACGAGCAGTACTTC. The chain couples TRBV5-1 to TRBJ2-7, with TRBD1 identical over 9 bases. V dropped 4 bases and J dropped 3; count of bases not matched to a gene: 5. This CDR3 has 14 amino acids. CDR1 and CDR2 from the germline V gene are SGHRS and YFSETQ.

This clone was seen a single time. The chain carries TRBV18 and TRBJ2-3; D might be TRBD2 (6 bases). The CDR3 runs to 18 residues. Trimming removed 0 bases at V and 2 bases at J, with 18 bases between. Germline-derived CDR1 and CDR2 are KGHSH and LQKENI. The CDR3 DNA reads as TGTGCCAGCTCACCACCGACCCACCGGGGGTCCACCACAGATACGCAGTATTTT. Translating it yields CASSPPTHRGSTTDTQYF.

The chain joins TRBV6-6 to TRBJ1-1, with 7 nucleotides matching TRBD1. Germline V CDR1 and CDR2: MNHNY, SVGAGI (reference sequence). This CDR3 region has 14 residues. Trimming took 0 bases from V and 4 from J; bases not matched to a gene: 2. The CDR3: CASSYSTGITEAFF. CDR3 sequence (DNA): TGTGCCAGCAGTTACTCGACAGGGATCACTGAAGCTTTCTTT.